Presented here are 8 T cell receptor beta chains from one specimen sequenced in a study of long-term antiretroviral therapy in people with HIV (dated by TCRdb to between 2021 and 2022). The immunoSEQ hsTCRB v3.0 assay was used at survey level resolution to sequence the TRB variable region. The source is immuneACCESS, and TCRdb retained only in-frame sequences with V and J called. Part of the clones is not carried over; for the studies checked, unresolved V genes explain less than half of this, and the remainder is unexplained. The sample contains just over 35,000 clones, approximately 80% of them found a single time. About 6% of the sample is held by the ten biggest clonotypes. Sequenced here: unsorted PBMCs, sampled 0.6 years after starting antiretroviral therapy. The source of these receptors is a man younger than 30 with HIV.

The genes are TRBV30 and TRBJ2-2; D is possibly TRBD2 (6 bases). CDR3 size: 14 residues. Trimming cost V 4 bases and J 5 bases, with 14 bases left between them. Germline CDR1 GTSNPN, CDR2 SVGIG (reference sequence). Here the CDR3 reads CAWTRGRITGELFF. DNA of the CDR3: TGTGCCTGGACCCGGGGGAGGATTACCGGGGAGCTGTTTTTT.

This clone was observed a few times. V and J are TRBV7-8 and TRBJ2-3; tentatively, D is TRBD2 (5 bases). This CDR3 contains 18 residues. With 5 bases removed from V and 3 bases from J, the gap between germline ends came to 24 bases. The V gene's germline CDR1 is SGHVS and CDR2 FQNEAQ. Here the CDR3 DNA reads TGTGCCAGCAGCCCCAGGAGGACCTCATTTTTATGGACAGATACGCAGTATTTT. It translates to CASSPRRTSFLWTDTQYF.

The gene calls are TRBV2 and TRBJ1-5, with a tentative D call TRBD1 (5 bases). CDR3 size: 16 residues. The ends were cut back, 3 bases at V and 2 bases at J, with 14 bases in the middle. The V gene's germline CDR1 is SNHLY and CDR2 FYNNEI. CDR3 amino acids: CASSEAGTWGNQPQHF. The CDR3 region has the DNA TGTGCCAGCAGTGAGGCCGGGACCTGGGGCAATCAGCCCCAGCATTTT.

The chain couples TRBV4-3 to TRBJ2-1, with D perhaps given as TRBD1 or TRBD2 (5 bases each). Trimming removed 1 base at V and 8 bases at J, with 18 bases between. The CDR3 has 16 amino acids. CDR1 and CDR2 from the germline V gene are LGHNA and YSLEER. CDR3 bases: TGCGCCAGCAGCCAAGCCCCGGGACGACCTACCGATGAGCAGTTCTTC. It is translated as CASSQAPGRPTDEQFF.

The chain is built from TRBV5-6 and TRBJ1-1, with D perhaps TRBD1 (6 bases). The ends were cut back, 2 bases at V and 1 base at J, with 15 bases in the middle. CDR1 is SGHDT, CDR2 YYEEEE, per germline. This CDR3 is built from 16 residues. The CDR3 region is CASSLRRQASNTEAFF. The CDR3 coding sequence is TGTGCCAGCAGCTTACGAAGACAGGCCTCGAACACTGAAGCTTTCTTT.

This chain links TRBV5-4 with TRBJ2-5; 7 nucleotides match TRBD2. The CDR3 contains 14 residues. Germline V gene sequence: CDR1 SGHNT, CDR2 YYREEE (reference sequence). With 5 bases clipped from V and 5 bases from J, the junction kept 9 bases outside the gene matches. CDR3 region: CASSPGGRGETQYF. The CDR3 DNA sequence: TGTGCCAGCAGTCCTGGCGGGAGAGGGGAGACCCAGTACTTC.

The chain's CDR3 is CASKGNSYEQYF. CDR3 sequence (DNA): TGTGCCAGCAAGGGCAACTCCTACGAGCAGTACTTC. This chain joins TRBV6-1 and TRBJ2-7, with D hard to call. The germline V and J ends were trimmed by 7 bases and 0 bases, with 7 bases remaining between them. Looked up from germline, CDR1 is MNHNS and CDR2 is SASEGT. The CDR3 runs to 12 residues.

The chain carries TRBV28 and TRBJ1-5; the D is unclear. The CDR3 is made up of 14 amino acids. Looked up from germline, CDR1 is MDHEN and CDR2 is SYDVKM. Between the trimmed V and J ends, which lost 4 bases and 3 bases, there was a span of 10 bases. CDR3 protein: CASSYRRVNQPQHF. In DNA form, the CDR3 reads TGTGCCAGCAGTTATCGTAGGGTCAATCAGCCCCAGCATTTT.